Each of the 7 T cell receptor beta chains below was sequenced from the same sample in a study of T cell repertoires in cytomegalovirus infection. TCRdb analysed the reads with MiXCR anew, one entry per CDR3 protein. The table has some 350,000 distinct CDR3 sequences, about 35% seen once. Antigens for these TCRs are unknown. The sequencing used cultured PBMCs, collected from culture after CMV antigen stimulation. These receptors all stem from a human donor in good health (CMV status not recorded). Some clones in this sample may be carry-over from other donors' samples.

The gene calls are TRBV7-9 and TRBJ1-6; D perhaps matches TRBD1 (6 bases). Trimming left V 2 bases short and J 9 bases short, with 20 bases between. The length of the CDR3 is 17 residues. Germline V CDR1 and CDR2: SEHNR, FQNEAQ (reference sequence). CDR3 sequence: CASSLRQGPEESSPLHF. The CDR3 DNA is TGTGCCAGCAGCTTAAGGCAGGGGCCCGAGGAAAGTTCACCCCTCCACTTT.

The table lists this clonotype with a few counts. The chain joins TRBV6-2 or TRBV6-3 to TRBJ2-7; a possible D gene is TRBD2 (5 bases). There are 12 residues in the CDR3. V was pared by 4 bases and J by 4 bases, with 8 bases between. The V gene's germline CDR1 is MNHEY and CDR2 SVGEGT. The CDR3, as DNA: TGTGCCAGCAGTTTAACTAGTTACGAGCAGTACGTC. Translating it yields CASSLTSYEQYV.

The chain links TRBV18 to TRBJ1-1; 8 bases match TRBD1. The ends lost 3 bases at V and 2 bases at J; junction bases unmatched: 5. The germline V gene has CDR1 KGHSH and CDR2 LQKENI. The CDR3 spans 15 residues. This chain's CDR3 is CASSPRQGFNTEAFF. Here the CDR3 DNA reads TGTGCCAGCTCACCTCGACAGGGGTTTAACACTGAAGCTTTCTTT.

The CDR3 DNA reads TGTGCCAGTAGTCAAACGGCCGGCTCCTACAATGAGCAGTTCTTC. Residues: CASSQTAGSYNEQFF. The chain couples TRBV19 to TRBJ2-1; D ambiguous. The CDR3 is 15 amino acids. Trimming pared 5 bases from V and 0 bases from J, leaving 11 bases between. The germline CDR1 and CDR2 sequences are LNHDA and SQIVND (reference sequence).

CDR3 residues: CASSLVGDRVYNEQFF. As DNA, the CDR3 is TGTGCCAGCAGCTTAGTAGGCGACAGGGTATACAATGAGCAGTTCTTC. The V call is TRBV7-2, the J call TRBJ2-1; 7 bases map to TRBD1. This CDR3 comprises 16 residues. Trimming cost V 1 base and J 4 bases; bases outside gene matches: 7. Germline V gene data show CDR1 as SGHTA and CDR2 as FQGNSA.

The rearrangement links TRBV7-2 to TRBJ1-1, with TRBD1 matching 10 bases. J lost 4 bases, V lost 0 bases, and 5 bases had no gene match. Looked up from germline, CDR1 is SGHTA and CDR2 is FQGNSA. The CDR3 extends over 16 amino acids. CDR3 nucleotide sequence: TGTGCCAGCAGCTTAGCGGGACAGGGGTCGGGCACTGAAGCTTTCTTT. Protein sequence: CASSLAGQGSGTEAFF.

The gene calls are TRBV7-2 and TRBJ2-1; 10 bases map to TRBD2. This CDR3 contains 16 residues. V lost 3 bases to trimming and J lost 3 bases; unmatched junction nucleotides: 5. CDR1 SGHTA and CDR2 FQGNSA come from the germline V gene. CDR3 loop: CASSFLAGVVYNEQFF. CDR3 DNA sequence: TGTGCCAGCAGCTTTCTAGCGGGAGTGGTCTACAATGAGCAGTTCTTC.